One sample yielded the 28 T cell receptor beta chains listed below, sequenced in a study of shared clonotypes between healthy human individuals. TCRdb keeps only in-frame clones here, not all; method: immunoSEQ multiplex PCR. The sample lists 2,500,000 or so clones, more than 85% occurring once. The sequenced material came from naive CD4+ T cells from PBMCs. Subset noted: CD45RA+ positively selected. These receptors all stem from a young man in good health. Some clones in this sample may be carry-over from other donors' samples.

The rearrangement links TRBV28 to TRBJ2-2; 7 bases map to TRBD2. Germline CDR1 and CDR2: MDHEN and SYDVKM. J lost 6 bases, V lost 1 base, and 5 bases had no gene match. The CDR3 totals 15 residues. This CDR3 reads CASSLSASGAGELFF. The CDR3 region has the DNA TGTGCCAGCAGTTTATCGGCTAGCGGTGCCGGGGAGCTGTTTTTT.

The chain uses TRBV11-2 and TRBJ1-4; maybe TRBD1 (6 bases). The CDR3 sequence is 13 residues long. Trimming took 5 bases from V and 8 from J, leaving 12 bases between them. Germline CDR1 and CDR2: SGHAT and FQNNGV. The CDR3, as DNA: TGTGCCAGCAGCAGATACAGGGTCGAAAAACTGTTTTTT. Translated, it gives CASSRYRVEKLFF.

The V call is TRBV13, the J call TRBJ2-5; 13 bases match TRBD2. Germline CDR1 PRHDT, CDR2 FYEKMQ (reference sequence). This CDR3 contains 17 residues. V dropped 5 bases and J dropped 3; count of bases not matched to a gene: 9. CDR3 bases: TGTGCCAGCAGCACCGGACTAGCGGGAGTTGGGGAAGAGACCCAGTACTTC. Translated, it gives CASSTGLAGVGEETQYF.

The CDR3 DNA reads as TGTGCCAGCAGTGAAGAGTACAGTATAAACACCATATATTTT. Its translation is CASSEEYSINTIYF. The V gene is TRBV6-1, the J gene TRBJ1-3, with unresolved D. The CDR3 covers 14 residues. The V end was cut by 1 base, the J end by 6 bases, with 10 bases between. Looked up from germline, CDR1 is MNHNS and CDR2 is SASEGT.

The J gene is TRBJ2-3, the V gene TRBV7-9, with a possible D match to TRBD2 (6 bases). The CDR3 contains 14 residues. V was trimmed by 4 bases and J by 2 bases, leaving 10 bases between them. Germline values: CDR1 SEHNR, CDR2 FQNEAQ (reference sequence). CDR3 sequence (DNA): TGTGCCAGCAGCTACGGGACTTCCACAGATACGCAGTATTTT. Amino acid sequence: CASSYGTSTDTQYF.

A word on this clone: Relative to the germline gene, one junction end is altered; a read error may explain this. The chain joins TRBV6-1 to TRBJ2-7; no clear D gene. Germline-derived CDR1 and CDR2 are MNHNS and SASEGT. There are 12 residues in the CDR3. The DNA of the CDR3 is TGTGCCACCAGTGAGGTTACCTACGAGCAGTACTTC. It encodes CATSEVTYEQYF.

The chain employs TRBV5-5 and TRBJ2-1; the match to TRBD1 covers 10 bases. The germline V gene has CDR1 SGHKS and CDR2 YYEKEE (reference sequence). The CDR3 spans 13 residues. The ends lost 4 bases at V and 7 bases at J; junction bases unmatched: 2. Here the CDR3 DNA reads TGTGCCAGCAGCCGGGACAGGGGTAATGAGCAGTTCTTC. This sequence encodes CASSRDRGNEQFF.

The rearrangement links TRBV7-9 to TRBJ2-7; possibly TRBD1 for D (6 bases). The V end was cut by 2 bases, the J end by 2 bases, with 16 bases between. This CDR3 region has 16 residues. Germline CDR1 SEHNR, CDR2 FQNEAQ (reference sequence). For the CDR3, the DNA is TGTGCCAGCAGCTTATGGGGCAGGGGCGCCCCCTACGAGCAGTACTTC. It codes for CASSLWGRGAPYEQYF.

This clone occurred once. The V gene is TRBV5-1, the J gene TRBJ2-1; 12 bases fit TRBD2. J gave up 3 bases and V 5 bases, and 9 bases lay outside the gene matches. Per the germline V gene, CDR1 is SGHRS and CDR2 is YFSETQ. The CDR3 totals 17 residues. The CDR3 is CASSKTSGSQGYNEQFF. CDR3 nucleotides: TGCGCCAGCAGTAAGACTAGCGGGAGTCAAGGCTACAATGAGCAGTTCTTC.

V and J are TRBV11-3 and TRBJ2-1; D unresolved. CDR1 is SGHNT, CDR2 YENEEA, per germline. CDR3 size: 15 residues. V gave up 5 bases and J gave up 4 bases, with 15 bases separating them. DNA for the CDR3: TGTGCCAGCAGCCCATCCTTAAATGGTTACAATGAGCAGTTCTTC. It encodes CASSPSLNGYNEQFF.

The CDR3 loop reads CATPNRPSYGYTF. Written as DNA, the CDR3 is TGTGCCACCCCAAACAGACCATCCTATGGCTACACCTTC. V is TRBV6-5 and J is TRBJ1-2, with D unresolved. CDR1 is MNHEY, CDR2 SVGAGI, per germline. Trimming stripped 10 bases from V and 4 bases from J, with 16 bases between. CDR3 length equals 13 residues.

The J gene is TRBJ2-3, the V gene TRBV6-1; TRBD2 is a possible D gene (6 bases). The germline V gene encodes CDR1 MNHNS and CDR2 SASEGT. CDR3 length equals 14 residues. V dropped 7 bases and J dropped 6 bases, with 17 bases sitting between them. CDR3 amino acids: CASKNLGLPDTQYF. The CDR3 DNA reads TGTGCCAGCAAAAACCTGGGACTTCCTGATACGCAGTATTTT.

This clone has just one count. V usage is TRBV11-2 and J usage is TRBJ2-1; 8 bases agree with TRBD2. CDR1 and CDR2 (germline): SGHAT, FQNNGV. The CDR3 is 15 residues long. Germline trimming cut 5 bases from V and 0 bases from J; bases unmatched to any gene: 3. The CDR3 nucleotides read TGTGCCAGCAGCCAGCGGGGGAGCTCCTACAATGAGCAGTTCTTC. Its translation: CASSQRGSSYNEQFF.

This clone was recorded once. In DNA form, the CDR3 reads TGTGCCAGCAGTTACGCCCGCCTAGAGACCCAGTACTTC. Translated: CASSYARLETQYF. The chain couples TRBV6-6 to TRBJ2-5; no reliable D call. The CDR3 runs 13 residues. Germline CDR1 is MNHNY and CDR2 is SVGAGI (reference sequence). Deletions cut 2 bases from V and 4 bases from J, with 8 bases between.

In its sample, this clone was seen once. The genes are TRBV6-1 and TRBJ2-1; 8 nucleotides align to TRBD2. In germline, CDR1 is MNHNS, CDR2 SASEGT. With 2 bases clipped from V and 5 bases from J, the junction kept 8 bases outside the gene matches. The CDR3 is 16 residues long. This CDR3 reads CASSEWSLAENNEQFF. CDR3 sequence (DNA): TGTGCCAGCAGTGAATGGTCACTAGCGGAAAACAATGAGCAGTTCTTC.

DNA for the CDR3: TGTGCCAGTAGTAGTCACAGGGCCGGAGCAGATACGCAGTATTTT. This sequence encodes CASSSHRAGADTQYF. The rearrangement joins TRBV19 to TRBJ2-3; the D gene is possibly TRBD1 (6 bases). This CDR3 comprises 15 residues. The V gene lost 4 bases and the J gene lost 4 bases, with 15 bases spanning the gap. CDR1 is LNHDA, CDR2 SQIVND, per germline (reference sequence).

The genes are TRBV28 and TRBJ1-4, with TRBD1 identical over 10 bases. Germline V lookup: CDR1 MDHEN, CDR2 SYDVKM. The CDR3 spans 17 residues. V shed 3 bases and J 7 bases; nucleotides not matched to a gene: 11. The CDR3 spells CASSFLGQGESGEKLFF. In DNA form, the CDR3 reads TGTGCCAGCAGTTTCTTAGGACAGGGGGAGTCAGGTGAAAAACTGTTTTTT.

This clone was recorded only once. The rearrangement joins TRBV6-6 to TRBJ2-7; no clear D. The CDR3 has 15 amino acids. Germline V gene sequence: CDR1 MNHNY, CDR2 SVGAGI (reference sequence). V shed 7 bases and J shed 5 bases, with 21 bases lying between them. CDR3 region: CASTPRTSQIHEQYF. CDR3 nucleotides: TGTGCCAGCACACCTCGGACCTCGCAGATCCACGAGCAGTACTTC.

This clone showed up just once. This sequence joins TRBV28 and TRBJ1-1; D remains ambiguous. This CDR3 comprises 16 residues. The germline V gene encodes CDR1 MDHEN and CDR2 SYDVKM. V was cut by 5 bases and J by 5 bases, with 21 bases left in between. The CDR3 nucleotides are TGTGCCAGCAGTGCCCCGGGCCACTTTACGGGGACTGAAGCTTTCTTT. Protein: CASSAPGHFTGTEAFF.

The J gene is TRBJ2-3, the V gene TRBV27; no clear D gene. Germline lookup yields CDR1 MNHEY and CDR2 SMNVEV (reference sequence). The CDR3 runs 13 residues. Trimming left V 0 bases short and J 2 bases short, with 3 bases between. CDR3 region: CASSLSFTDTQYF. The CDR3 DNA sequence: TGTGCCAGCAGTTTATCGTTCACAGATACGCAGTATTTT.

The gene calls are TRBV5-1 and TRBJ2-7, with 10 bases lining up with TRBD2. The CDR3 sequence is 15 residues long. With 2 bases clipped from V and 6 bases from J, the junction kept 8 bases outside the gene matches. CDR1 is SGHRS, CDR2 YFSETQ, per germline. The CDR3 spells CASSFSGRALGEQYF. The CDR3 coding sequence is TGCGCCAGCAGCTTCAGCGGGAGGGCCCTCGGCGAGCAGTACTTC.

The chain carries TRBV6-5 and TRBJ1-4, with D tentatively TRBD1 (6 bases). The CDR3 totals 15 residues. CDR1 is MNHEY, CDR2 SVGAGI, per germline. V was trimmed by 2 bases and J by 8 bases, leaving 15 bases between them. The CDR3 loop reads CASSYTGQWDEKLFF. The CDR3 DNA is TGTGCCAGCAGTTACACGGGACAATGGGACGAAAAACTGTTTTTT.

This rearrangement joins TRBV5-5 to TRBJ2-7; D unresolved. The ends were cut back, 2 bases at V and 0 bases at J, with 6 bases in the middle. Germline CDR1 and CDR2: SGHKS and YYEKEE (reference sequence). The CDR3 contains 13 residues. The CDR3 loop reads CASSFDISYEQYF. CDR3 nucleotide sequence: TGTGCCAGCAGCTTCGACATCTCCTACGAGCAGTACTTC.

The CDR3 reads CASSVRPLQETQYF. Written as DNA, the CDR3 is TGTGCCAGCAGCGTACGACCGTTGCAAGAGACCCAGTACTTC. The rearrangement uses TRBV9 and TRBJ2-5; D not resolved. This CDR3 comprises 14 residues. Per germline, CDR1 SGDLS and CDR2 YYNGEE. V was cut by 1 base and J by 2 bases, with 9 bases left in between.

This chain links TRBV18 with TRBJ1-3; D unclear. Germline CDR1 is KGHSH and CDR2 is LQKENI. The CDR3 length is 14 residues. V lost 6 bases and J 0 bases, leaving 9 bases between the germline ends. This chain's CDR3 is CASSPISSGNTIYF. The CDR3 DNA sequence: TGTGCCAGCTCTCCTATCAGCTCTGGAAACACCATATATTTT.

This rearrangement joins TRBV7-2 to TRBJ1-5; 8 bases fit TRBD1. Germline trimming cut 2 bases from V and 7 bases from J; bases unmatched to any gene: 7. This CDR3 is built from 15 residues. Germline V lookup: CDR1 SGHTA, CDR2 FQGNSA. The CDR3 DNA is TGTGCCAGCAGCTTAACGGACAGGGTGGAACAGCCCCAGCATTTT. Protein: CASSLTDRVEQPQHF.

V and J are TRBV21-1 and TRBJ1-2; the D segment call TRBD1 is taken from the table without a DNA check. TRBV21-1 is noted as a pseudogene. The CDR3 is 13 amino acids. Here the CDR3 reads CASTPTVNYGYTF. The CDR3 DNA sequence: TGTGCCAGCACCCCGACAGTTAACTATGGCTACACCTTC.

The chain joins TRBV15 to TRBJ2-3; D possibly corresponds to TRBD2 (6 bases). The germline V gene has CDR1 LNHNV and CDR2 YYDKDF (reference sequence). The CDR3 extends over 16 amino acids. The V and J ends lost 6 bases and 1 base respectively, with 17 bases between them. CDR3 nucleotide sequence: TGTGCCACCAGGGGGGACTTTCCGATAGGCACAGATACGCAGTATTTT. The encoded protein is CATRGDFPIGTDTQYF.